The 21 T cell receptor beta chains below all came from one sample that was sequenced in a study of blood T cell repertoires in COVID-19. The data were produced by immunoSEQ multiplex PCR, yet TCRdb's version contains in-frame clones alone and is incomplete. The sample lists roughly 20,000 clones; about nine tenths were seen once. The sequencing sample was made of peripheral blood. These receptors were taken from a human donor with active COVID-19. The donor label of this sample is uncertain.

The gene calls are TRBV4-3 and TRBJ1-1, with D unresolved. This CDR3 has 15 amino acids. Per germline, CDR1 LGHNA and CDR2 YSLEER. Trimming took off 0 bases at V and 6 bases at J, with 14 bases between the two ends. CDR3 sequence: CASSQESGFYAEAFF. CDR3 bases: TGCGCCAGCAGCCAAGAATCGGGGTTTTACGCTGAAGCTTTCTTT.

V usage is TRBV9 and J usage is TRBJ2-3; D uncertain. The germline V gene has CDR1 SGDLS and CDR2 YYNGEE. Trimming left V 1 base short and J 2 bases short, with 8 bases between. This CDR3 comprises 14 residues. CDR3 amino acids: CASSVQADTDTQYF. In DNA, the CDR3 is TGTGCCAGCAGCGTACAGGCAGACACAGATACGCAGTATTTT. Drawing the rest from reference TRBV9 and TRBJ2-3, the complete variable domain is DSGVTQTPKHLITATGQRVTLRCSPRSGDLSVYWYQQSLDQGLQFLIQYYNGEERAKGNILERFSAQQFPDLHSELNLSSLELGDSALYFCASSVQADTDTQYFGPGTRLTVL.

CDR3 DNA: TGTGCCAGCAGCCAGGAAACAGGGGACAATGAGCAGTTCTTC. Amino acids: CASSQETGDNEQFF. This sequence joins TRBV3-1 (or the pseudogene TRBV3-2) and TRBJ2-1; 7 bases align to TRBD1. Germline CDR1 reads LGHDT; CDR2 reads YNNKEL (reference sequence). The CDR3 has 14 residues. V was pared by 3 bases and J by 5 bases, with 4 bases of the junction left unmatched.

This clone was picked up a small number of times. J is TRBJ1-5 and V is TRBV19; 8 positions agree with TRBD1. CDR3 length equals 14 residues. CDR1 and CDR2 from the germline V gene are LNHDA and SQIVND (reference sequence). The ends lost 3 bases at V and 7 bases at J; junction bases unmatched: 5. The chain's CDR3 is CASSIQGAGQPQHF. The CDR3 DNA reads TGTGCCAGTAGTATTCAGGGGGCCGGGCAGCCCCAGCATTTT.

This clone was recorded once. The gene calls are TRBV4-2 and TRBJ2-6; D may be TRBD2 (7 bases). Germline V gene data show CDR1 as LGHNA and CDR2 as YNFKEQ. Trimming stripped 1 base from V and 3 bases from J, with 13 bases between. This CDR3 has 17 amino acids. CDR3 sequence: CASSQVGGAVGANVLTF. The DNA of the CDR3 is TGTGCCAGCAGCCAAGTTGGGGGGGCGGTTGGGGCCAACGTCCTGACTTTC.

This rearrangement joins TRBV6-2 or TRBV6-3 to TRBJ2-1; 11 nucleotides line up with TRBD2. In germline, CDR1 is MNHEY, CDR2 SVGEGT. V lost 6 bases, J lost 4 bases, and 11 bases stayed unmatched. CDR3 size: 17 residues. This CDR3 is CASSHEGSGGAYNEQFF. The CDR3 DNA follows: TGTGCCAGCAGCCACGAGGGTAGCGGGGGGGCTTACAATGAGCAGTTCTTC.

Here the CDR3 DNA reads TGTGCCAGCTCACCACTGCGGGGACAGGGCCCAGAGACCCAGTACTTC. This codes for CASSPLRGQGPETQYF. The chain recombines TRBV18 with TRBJ2-5, with 9 bases that match TRBD1. Losses at the gene ends were 1 base for V and 4 bases for J; bases not matched to a gene: 7. Germline V lookup: CDR1 KGHSH, CDR2 LQKENI. The CDR3 has 16 residues.

The rearrangement joins TRBV19 to TRBJ1-6; no reliable D call. Trimming left V 5 bases short and J 2 bases short, with 10 bases between. Per the germline V gene, CDR1 is LNHDA and CDR2 is SQIVND (reference sequence). The CDR3 length is 15 residues. The CDR3 protein is CASSVGNAYNSPLHF. The CDR3 region has the DNA TGTGCCAGTAGTGTCGGGAACGCCTATAATTCACCCCTCCACTTT.

This chain joins TRBV9 and TRBJ1-2; TRBD1 is a possible D gene (5 bases). The CDR3 is 14 residues long. Germline-derived CDR1 and CDR2 are SGDLS and YYNGEE. V lost 0 bases to trimming and J lost 4 bases, with 10 bases between them. CDR3 amino acids: CASSVGGQGYGYTF. CDR3 DNA sequence: TGTGCCAGCAGCGTAGGTGGCCAGGGCTATGGCTACACCTTC.

J is TRBJ2-7 and V is TRBV4-2; the match to TRBD2 covers 7 bases. The J segment lost 3 bases and the V segment lost 0 bases, leaving 8 bases of the junction unmatched. Germline CDR1 reads LGHNA; CDR2 reads YNFKEQ. The CDR3 has 16 amino acids. In DNA form, the CDR3 reads TGTGCCAGCAGCCAAGAGGGGGGGAACCAAGTCTACGAGCAGTACTTC. This translates into CASSQEGGNQVYEQYF.

The chain couples TRBV29-1 to TRBJ2-1; D might be TRBD2 (6 bases). This CDR3 contains 13 residues. Germline lookup yields CDR1 SQVTM and CDR2 ANQGSEA. Trimming stripped 3 bases from V and 7 bases from J, with 13 bases between. The CDR3 DNA sequence: TGCAGCGTTGATAGCGGCAGCACAAATGAGCAGTTCTTC. Amino acids: CSVDSGSTNEQFF.

J is TRBJ2-5 and V is TRBV10-3, with 8 bases that match TRBD2. Germline V lookup: CDR1 ENHRY, CDR2 SYGVKD. The CDR3 is made up of 15 amino acids. V gave up 3 bases and J gave up 1 base; unmatched junction bases: 4. CDR3 coding DNA: TGTGCCATCAGTGACAGCGGGGGCCTCCAAGAGACCCAGTACTTC. Translation gives CAISDSGGLQETQYF.

V is TRBV6-2 or TRBV6-3 and J is TRBJ2-3; 10 nucleotides match TRBD2. Germline-derived CDR1 and CDR2 are MNHEY and SVGEGT. The CDR3 is 17 amino acids. J was trimmed by 4 bases and V by 1 base; bases with no gene match: 8. This CDR3 reads CASSYLGAAGGPDTQYF. The CDR3 DNA reads TGTGCCAGCAGTTACTTGGGGGCAGCGGGGGGGCCAGATACGCAGTATTTT.

The CDR3: CASSLDPGISLGEQYF. The CDR3 coding sequence is TGCGCCAGCAGCTTGGATCCAGGGATTTCCCTTGGCGAGCAGTACTTC. The genes are TRBV5-1 and TRBJ2-7; a weak D match, TRBD1 (5 bases). V lost 0 bases and J lost 6, with 19 bases in between. Germline values: CDR1 SGHRS, CDR2 YFSETQ. This CDR3 spans 16 amino acids.

This chain links TRBV4-3 with TRBJ2-2; 8 bases fit TRBD1. The ends lost 4 bases at V and 8 bases at J; junction bases unmatched: 15. This CDR3 has 17 amino acids. Germline V lookup: CDR1 LGHNA, CDR2 YSLEER. CDR3 bases: TGCGCCAGCAGCCCCGACGGGGGCAGGGGGCGAATGGGGGAGCTGTTTTTT. Its protein is CASSPDGGRGRMGELFF.

The chain links TRBV10-2 to TRBJ2-1; the D gene is possibly TRBD2 (5 bases). The CDR3 loop spans 13 amino acids. The V end lost 6 bases, the J end lost 8 bases, and 14 bases lay between the germline ends. CDR1 is WSHSY, CDR2 SAAADI, per germline. CDR3 region: CASSGFAGDEQFF. The CDR3 DNA is TGCGCCAGCAGCGGTTTTGCCGGGGATGAGCAGTTCTTC.

This clone was seen a few times. The rearrangement links TRBV3-1 (or the pseudogene TRBV3-2) to TRBJ2-7, with 9 bases identical to TRBD2. This CDR3 region has 14 residues. The V gene's germline CDR1 is LGHDT and CDR2 YNNKEL (reference sequence). Trimming cost V 5 bases and J 1 base; bases outside gene matches: 3. This chain's CDR3 is CASSSSGGSYEQYF. The CDR3 region has the DNA TGTGCCAGCAGCAGTAGCGGGGGTTCCTACGAGCAGTACTTC.

The V gene is TRBV19, the J gene TRBJ1-4; D is possibly TRBD1 (5 bases). Trimming left V 3 bases short and J 8 bases short, with 22 bases between. The CDR3 is made up of 17 amino acids. Germline V gene data show CDR1 as LNHDA and CDR2 as SQIVND (reference sequence). CDR3 in amino acids: CASSINRPTALGEKLFF. The CDR3 nucleotides are TGTGCCAGTAGTATCAACCGTCCGACAGCCCTTGGGGAAAAACTGTTTTTT. Combining the CDR3 with reference TRBV19 and TRBJ1-4 gives the whole variable domain DGGITQSPKYLFRKEGQNVTLSCEQNLNHDAMYWYRQDPGQGLRLIYYSQIVNDFQKGDIAEGYSVSREKKESFPLTVTSAQKNPTAFYLCASSINRPTALGEKLFFGSGTQLSVL.

The chain employs TRBV14 and TRBJ2-2; D not certain. The V gene's germline CDR1 is SGHDN and CDR2 FVKESK. The CDR3 has 13 amino acids. V lost 4 bases and J lost 7, with 10 bases in between. As DNA, the CDR3 is TGTGCCAGCAGCCCCCAACGGTACGGGGAGCTGTTTTTT. Translated: CASSPQRYGELFF.

The V gene is TRBV18, the J gene TRBJ1-1, with D maybe TRBD1 (6 bases). The CDR3 contains 15 residues. Germline lookup yields CDR1 KGHSH and CDR2 LQKENI. Between the trimmed V and J ends, which lost 6 bases and 0 bases, there was a span of 14 bases. The CDR3 sequence: CASSSGRGMNTEAFF. As DNA, the CDR3 is TGTGCCAGCTCTTCGGGGAGGGGGATGAACACTGAAGCTTTCTTT.

This chain uses TRBV20-1 with TRBJ2-1; TRBD2 agrees at 10 bases. Germline V gene data show CDR1 as DFQATT and CDR2 as SNEGSKA (reference sequence). V lost 3 bases to trimming and J lost 4 bases; unmatched junction nucleotides: 0. The CDR3 sequence is 13 residues long. CDR3 DNA: TGCAGTGCTAGTAGCGGGGGGTACAATGAGCAGTTCTTC. This codes for CSASSGGYNEQFF.